The source of this TCR beta chain is a study of T cells in Graves' hyperthyroidism and ophthalmopathy. CDR3 length equals 12 residues. Trimming pared 3 bases from V and 7 bases from J, leaving 7 bases between. Per germline, CDR1 PRHDT and CDR2 FYEKMQ (reference sequence). It was RNA transcripts that yielded the amplified TCR beta CDR3 regions. First-round RT-PCR with HTBI primers amplified the TCR CDR3 region. TCRdb reanalysed the multiplex PCR reads using MiXCR and keeps one entry per CDR3 protein. This sample yields 500,000 to 750,000 distinct CDR3 sequences, of which 40% to 55% are seen a single time; around 7.7% belongs to the top ten. The definition of stable Graves' hyperthyroidism was no ophthalmopathy progression within 18 months. Those patients with uncontrolled infection, other autoimmune disease, pregnancy or lactation were excluded. This clonotype was seen repeatedly, ten times or more.

Sequencing was done on a sample of peripheral blood or thyroid tissue (not recorded which). The TCR sequence derives from a young woman with Graves' hyperthyroidism. The chain uses TRBV13 and TRBJ1-5; tentative D call: TRBD1 (5 bases). The CDR3 here is CASSFTGQPQHF. The CDR3 bases are TGTGCCAGCAGCTTTACAGGACAGCCCCAGCATTTT.